The 10 T cell receptor beta chains below were found in one sample sequenced in a study of beta chain features in type 1 diabetes. cDNA synthesis used the whole RNA isolate, giving expressed TCRB sequences. Here immunoSEQ multiplex PCR was the method, and the copy in TCRdb shows in-frame clones only, minus some. The sample lists approximately 170,000 clones, over 7.5% occurring once. The sequencing input was central memory CD4+ T cells from blood. The receptors originated from a young woman in good health.

This sequence joins TRBV5-1 and TRBJ1-1; 9 bases agree with TRBD1. CDR1 is SGHRS, CDR2 YFSETQ, per germline. The CDR3 is made up of 13 amino acids. The V segment lost 7 bases and the J segment 1 base; nucleotides outside the gene matches: 2. The CDR3 sequence is CASAGQGNTEAFF. CDR3 DNA sequence: TGCGCCAGCGCGGGACAGGGGAACACTGAAGCTTTCTTT.

The chain links TRBV5-1 to TRBJ2-7; 9 positions match TRBD1. J gave up 3 bases and V 2 bases, and 6 bases lay outside the gene matches. The CDR3 is 15 residues long. Germline CDR1 and CDR2: SGHRS and YFSETQ. CDR3 in DNA: TGCGCCAGCAGCTTTCCGGGGACAGGGATCTACGAGCAGTACTTC. It specifies CASSFPGTGIYEQYF.

A few counts support this clone. Other DNA sequences within the sample encode an identical CDR3. V and J are TRBV18 and TRBJ2-3; TRBD2 agrees at 10 bases. From germline, CDR1 is KGHSH and CDR2 LQKENI. The CDR3 extends over 16 amino acids. The ends lost 3 bases at V and 0 bases at J; junction bases unmatched: 3. The CDR3 reads CASSPKLAGSTDTQYF. In DNA form, the CDR3 reads TGTGCCAGCTCACCCAAACTAGCGGGGAGCACAGATACGCAGTATTTT.

This clone was recorded once. This sequence joins TRBV11-2 and TRBJ2-1, with TRBD1 as a possible D gene (5 bases). The length of the CDR3 is 15 residues. Germline values: CDR1 SGHAT, CDR2 FQNNGV. V gave up 4 bases and J gave up 1 base, with 11 bases separating them. In nucleotides, the CDR3 is TGTGCCAGCAGCTCTATTAGGGGTTCCTACAATGAGCAGTTCTTC. The encoded protein is CASSSIRGSYNEQFF.

The table lists this clone with a few counts. The chain is built from TRBV10-3 and TRBJ2-7, with D possibly TRBD2 on 5 matching bases. Germline loops: CDR1 ENHRY, CDR2 SYGVKD. This CDR3 region has 12 residues. V lost 4 bases and J lost 6, with 10 bases in between. The CDR3 loop is CAISAGVGEQYF. The CDR3 nucleotides read TGTGCCATCAGTGCCGGGGTCGGCGAGCAGTACTTC.

This clone was detected only a few times. The V gene is TRBV5-1, the J gene TRBJ1-6; the D is unclear. V dropped 0 bases and J dropped 10 bases, with 11 bases sitting between them. In germline, CDR1 is SGHRS, CDR2 YFSETQ. The CDR3 runs to 14 residues. The DNA of the CDR3 is TGCGCCAGCAGCTTGGGCCAGGAGGGATCACCCCTCCACTTT. Its translation: CASSLGQEGSPLHF.

The genes are TRBV30 and TRBJ2-7; D gene ambiguous. Deletions cut 3 bases from V and 0 bases from J, with 12 bases between. The germline CDR1 and CDR2 sequences are GTSNPN and SVGIG (reference sequence). The CDR3 is made up of 14 amino acids. Here the CDR3 reads CAWRSGLSSYEQYF. Here the CDR3 DNA reads TGTGCCTGGAGGTCTGGCCTCAGCTCCTACGAGCAGTACTTC.

This clone appeared a few times. V and J are TRBV9 and TRBJ2-7, with D tentatively TRBD1 (6 bases). V gave up 4 bases and J gave up 3 bases, with 11 bases separating them. This CDR3 spans 13 amino acids. Germline V lookup: CDR1 SGDLS, CDR2 YYNGEE. The CDR3, as DNA: TGTGCCAGCAGCCCCCTGGACAGCTACGAGCAGTACTTC. As protein: CASSPLDSYEQYF.

This clone has just a few counts. The chain recombines TRBV18 with TRBJ2-7; 8 bases line up with TRBD2. V shed 1 base and J 6 bases; nucleotides not matched to a gene: 5. Germline lookup yields CDR1 KGHSH and CDR2 LQKENI. The CDR3 covers 14 residues. The CDR3 nucleotides read TGTGCCAGCTCACCACGAGCGGGAGAAGGCGAGCAGTACTTC. Encoded protein: CASSPRAGEGEQYF.

This clone has more than one count but fewer than ten. This sequence joins TRBV7-2 and TRBJ2-1; no clear D gene. Germline CDR1 SGHTA, CDR2 FQGNSA. Between the trimmed V and J ends, which lost 4 bases and 10 bases, there was a span of 8 bases. This CDR3 has 11 residues. The CDR3 DNA sequence: TGTGCCAGCAGCTCCCCCCGGGAGCAGTTCTTC. Amino acid sequence: CASSSPREQFF.